The rows below give T cell receptor beta chains drawn from one sample of a study of blood T cell repertoires in COVID-19. This table comes from immunoSEQ multiplex PCR, and its TCRdb copy is limited to in-frame clones, with some not included. The sample has roughly 100,000 clones, about 91% seen once. The sample comprised peripheral blood. The receptor source for this set is a young man with acute or convalescent COVID-19. CDR3s include the opening cysteine and the closing phenylalanine or tryptophan. The order of the fields is D gene, J gene, clone size, V gene, CDR3 protein, CDR3 DNA. D genes are given only for firm matches. Rows may omit the clone size; those that give it use once, few, many or a size class.

>TRBD2|TRBJ2-5|-|TRBV3-1/TRBV3-2
CASSQDGGGAQETQYF
TGTGCCAGCAGCCAAGATGGGGGAGGGGCTCAGGAGACCCAGTACTTC
>-|TRBJ1-1|once|TRBV6-5
CASNPPGGIQTEAFF
TGTGCCAGCAACCCCCCCGGGGGGATTCAGACTGAAGCTTTCTTT
>-|TRBJ2-3|-|TRBV5-1
CASSLLVGTDTQYF
TGCGCCAGCAGCTTGCTTGTAGGCACAGATACGCAGTATTTT
>TRBD1|TRBJ1-6|-|TRBV14
CASSFTAGTASLPLHF
TGTGCCAGCAGCTTTACTGCCGGGACAGCGTCCTTGCCCCTCCACTTT
>-|TRBJ2-7|-|TRBV12-3/TRBV12-4
CASSLGHLEQYF
TGTGCCAGCAGTTTGGGGCATCTCGAGCAGTACTTC
>-|TRBJ1-1|-|TRBV3-1/TRBV3-2
CASSQRAPGTEAFF
TGTGCCAGCAGCCAGAGGGCTCCCGGGACTGAAGCTTTCTTT
>TRBD1|TRBJ2-7|-|TRBV11-2
CASTLRQGERYEQYF
TGTGCCAGCACCCTTCGACAGGGGGAAAGGTACGAGCAGTACTTC
>TRBD1|TRBJ1-6|-|TRBV11-2
CASSNLIIDRDYNSPLHF
TGTGCCAGCAGCAACCTTATTATCGACAGGGATTATAATTCACCCCTCCACTTT
>TRBD2|TRBJ2-3|-|TRBV5-1
CASSLVPSGSREQYF
TGCGCCAGCAGCTTGGTTCCTAGCGGGAGTAGGGAGCAGTATTTT
>-|TRBJ2-3|once|TRBV21-1
CASSFKAGTLLWALSTDTQYF
TGTGCCAGCAGCTTTAAGGCGGGAACCCTTCTTTGGGCGCTTAGCACAGATACGCAGTATTTT
>TRBD2|TRBJ2-5|-|TRBV5-1
CASSSGRAPETQYF
TGCGCCAGCAGTAGCGGGAGGGCCCCAGAGACCCAGTACTTC
>TRBD1|TRBJ2-3|-|TRBV7-9
CASTLRTGSTDTQYF
TGTGCCAGCACGCTCAGGACAGGGTCGACAGATACGCAGTATTTT
>-|TRBJ1-6|-|TRBV16
CASSQLPTGTSSSYNSPLHF
TGTGCCAGCAGCCAACTACCGACCGGGACATCTAGCTCCTATAATTCACCCCTCCACTTT
>-|TRBJ1-4|few|TRBV7-9
CASSLLGGGGKEKLFF
TGTGCCAGCAGCTTACTTGGGGGAGGGGGAAAGGAAAAACTGTTTTTT
>-|TRBJ1-4|-|TRBV2
CASSQNAPRDMKIF
TGTGCCAGCAGCCAGAACGCCCCCCGGGACATGAAAATTTTT
>TRBD1|TRBJ2-7|-|TRBV30
CAWTFGTGRYEQYF
TGTGCCTGGACCTTCGGGACAGGGCGGTACGAGCAGTACTTC
>-|TRBJ2-6|once|TRBV19
CASSIQSGRSSGANVLTF
TGTGCCAGTAGTATTCAGTCAGGGCGTTCCTCTGGGGCCAACGTCCTGACTTTC
>TRBD2|TRBJ2-1|-|TRBV27
CASSWGGVDNEQFF
TGTGCCAGCAGCTGGGGGGGAGTTGACAATGAGCAGTTCTTC
>TRBD1|TRBJ1-5|-|TRBV5-1
CASSLASGQGSPQHF
TGCGCCAGCAGCTTGGCTTCGGGACAGGGCTCGCCCCAGCATTTT
>TRBD1|TRBJ1-2|-|TRBV4-1
CASSQESRTGVVGYTF
TGCGCCAGCAGCCAAGAGAGTCGAACAGGGGTGGTTGGCTACACCTTC
>TRBD1|TRBJ1-2|once|TRBV12-5
CASGSGQGVGPYYGYTF
TGTGCTAGTGGTTCGGGACAGGGAGTCGGTCCCTACTATGGCTACACCTTC
>-|TRBJ2-3|-|TRBV7-7
CASSSLGEGGTQYF
TGTGCCAGCAGTTCCCTCGGGGAAGGCGGAACGCAGTATTTT
>-|TRBJ1-2|-|TRBV7-2
CASSLAGVGYTF
TGTGCCAGCAGCTTAGCAGGGGTTGGCTACACCTTC
>-|TRBJ2-3|-|TRBV10-1
CATAGTEKDTQYF
TGCGCCACCGCCGGGACTGAAAAAGATACGCAGTATTTT
>TRBD1|TRBJ1-2|-|TRBV18
CASRLSGQDYGYTF
TGTGCCAGCCGTCTGTCGGGACAGGACTATGGCTACACCTTC
>-|TRBJ1-1|-|TRBV27
CASSFKQGVNTEAFF
TGTGCCAGCAGTTTTAAACAGGGAGTGAACACTGAAGCTTTCTTT
>-|TRBJ1-3|-|TRBV18
CASSPPRGAGNTIYF
TGTGCCAGCTCACCACCGCGGGGCGCCGGAAACACCATATATTTT
>-|TRBJ1-2|-|TRBV30
CAWTPQGIYGYTF
TGTGCCTGGACCCCCCAGGGCATCTATGGCTACACCTTC
>TRBD1|TRBJ2-2|-|TRBV6-4
CASSDSPWTGGYTGELFF
TGTGCCAGCAGTGACTCCCCATGGACAGGGGGCTACACCGGGGAGCTGTTTTTT
>-|TRBJ1-2|-|TRBV5-4
CASSLGSANYGYTF
TGTGCCAGCAGCTTGGGCAGCGCTAACTATGGCTACACCTTC
>TRBD1|TRBJ1-3|-|TRBV30
CAWEGQRNTIYF
TGTGCCTGGGAGGGACAGCGAAACACCATATATTTT
>-|TRBJ1-2|-|TRBV7-8
CASSLAPANYGYTF
TGTGCCAGCAGCTTAGCTCCGGCTAACTATGGCTACACCTTC
>-|TRBJ1-4|-|TRBV29-1
CSATATNEKLFF
TGCAGCGCCACTGCAACTAATGAAAAACTGTTTTTT
>-|TRBJ1-6|-|TRBV6-1
CASSEARTRGNSPLHF
TGTGCCAGCAGTGAAGCGCGGACAAGGGGAAATTCACCCCTCCACTTT
>-|TRBJ1-1|-|TRBV15
CATSRGSGGEFGAFF
TGTGCCACCAGCAGAGGATCGGGGGGAGAGTTTGGAGCTTTCTTT
>TRBD1|TRBJ1-2|-|TRBV11-2
CASRRGWDRGDYGYTF
TGTGCCAGCCGTCGCGGGTGGGACAGGGGTGACTATGGCTACACCTTC
>-|TRBJ2-7|-|TRBV5-6
CASSLPGELLYEQYF
TGTGCCAGCAGCTTGCCGGGGGAGCTCCTCTACGAGCAGTACTTC
>TRBD1|TRBJ1-1|-|TRBV5-1
CASSILQGRLAEAFF
TGCGCCAGCAGCATACTACAGGGGAGGCTTGCTGAAGCTTTCTTT
>-|TRBJ1-5|-|TRBV12-3/TRBV12-4
CASSTGRGQPQHF
TGTGCCAGCAGTACAGGGAGGGGTCAGCCCCAGCATTTT
>-|TRBJ1-1|-|TRBV18
CASSEQGLNTEAFF
TGTGCCAGCTCAGAACAGGGTCTGAACACTGAAGCTTTCTTT
>TRBD2|TRBJ2-4|-|TRBV3-1/TRBV3-2
CASSLRGGAEAKNIQYF
TGTGCCAGCAGCCTCCGCGGGGGGGCCGAAGCCAAAAACATTCAGTACTTC
>-|TRBJ1-1|once|TRBV4-1
CASSPPVRNTEAFF
TGCGCCAGCAGCCCGCCGGTTAGGAACACTGAAGCTTTCTTT
>-|TRBJ1-6|-|TRBV7-2
CASSPSRGASSPLHF
TGTGCCAGCAGCCCATCCAGGGGAGCCTCTTCACCCCTCCACTTT
>-|TRBJ1-3|-|TRBV9
CASSAVPGNTIYF
TGTGCCAGCAGCGCAGTTCCTGGAAACACCATATATTTT
>-|TRBJ1-2|-|TRBV3-1/TRBV3-2
CASSPWGGENGYTF
TGTGCCAGCAGCCCCTGGGGGGGAGAAAATGGCTACACCTTC